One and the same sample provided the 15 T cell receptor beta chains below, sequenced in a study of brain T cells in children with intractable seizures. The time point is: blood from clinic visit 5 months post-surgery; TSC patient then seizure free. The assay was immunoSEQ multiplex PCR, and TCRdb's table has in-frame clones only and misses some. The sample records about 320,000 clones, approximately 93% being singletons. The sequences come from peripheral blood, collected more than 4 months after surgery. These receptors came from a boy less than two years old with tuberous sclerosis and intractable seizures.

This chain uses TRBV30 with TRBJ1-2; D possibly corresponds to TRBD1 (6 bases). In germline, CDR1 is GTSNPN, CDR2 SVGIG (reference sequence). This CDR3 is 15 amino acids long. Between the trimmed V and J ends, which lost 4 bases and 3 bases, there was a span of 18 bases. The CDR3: CAWNQYPDRYYGYTF. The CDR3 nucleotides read TGTGCCTGGAACCAATACCCCGACAGGTACTATGGCTACACCTTC.

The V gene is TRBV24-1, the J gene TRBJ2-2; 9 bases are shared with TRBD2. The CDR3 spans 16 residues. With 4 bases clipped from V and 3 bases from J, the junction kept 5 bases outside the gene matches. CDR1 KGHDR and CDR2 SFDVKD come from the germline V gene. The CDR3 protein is CATSDSSGGYTGELFF. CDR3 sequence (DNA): TGTGCCACCAGTGACTCCAGCGGGGGGTACACCGGGGAGCTGTTTTTT.

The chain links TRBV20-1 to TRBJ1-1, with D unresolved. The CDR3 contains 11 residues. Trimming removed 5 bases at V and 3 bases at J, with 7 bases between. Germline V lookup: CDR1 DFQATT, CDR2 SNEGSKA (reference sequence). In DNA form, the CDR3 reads TGCAGTGCTCCCGACCACACTGAAGCTTTCTTT. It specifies CSAPDHTEAFF.

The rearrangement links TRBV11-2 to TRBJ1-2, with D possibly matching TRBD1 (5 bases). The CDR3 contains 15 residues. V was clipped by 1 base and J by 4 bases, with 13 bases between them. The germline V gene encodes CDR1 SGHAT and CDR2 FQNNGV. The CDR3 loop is CASSLGMGPLYGYTF. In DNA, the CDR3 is TGTGCCAGCAGCTTAGGCATGGGACCGCTCTATGGCTACACCTTC.

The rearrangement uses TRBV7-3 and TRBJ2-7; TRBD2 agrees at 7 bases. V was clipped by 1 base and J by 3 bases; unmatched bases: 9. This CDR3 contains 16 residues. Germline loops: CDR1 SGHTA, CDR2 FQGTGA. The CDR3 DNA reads TGTGCCAGCAGCTTAAGGGGCGGGGCGGGAGTCTACGAGCAGTACTTC. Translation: CASSLRGGAGVYEQYF.

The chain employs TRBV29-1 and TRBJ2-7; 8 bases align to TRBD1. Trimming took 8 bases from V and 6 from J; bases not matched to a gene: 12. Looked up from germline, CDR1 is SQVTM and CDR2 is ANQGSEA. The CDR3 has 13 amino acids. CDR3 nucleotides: TGCAGCTCCCGCGGACAGGGAGCTGGCGAGCAGTACTTC. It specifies CSSRGQGAGEQYF.

The CDR3 nucleotides read TGTGCCAGCAGCTTTATCCCCGGGACAGGTCCTTACAATGAGCAGTTCTTC. Its translation is CASSFIPGTGPYNEQFF. The J gene is TRBJ2-1, the V gene TRBV7-9, with 8 bases matching TRBD1. The CDR3 is 17 residues long. Germline CDR1 is SEHNR and CDR2 is FQNEAQ (reference sequence). V lost 3 bases to trimming and J lost 4 bases; unmatched junction nucleotides: 11.

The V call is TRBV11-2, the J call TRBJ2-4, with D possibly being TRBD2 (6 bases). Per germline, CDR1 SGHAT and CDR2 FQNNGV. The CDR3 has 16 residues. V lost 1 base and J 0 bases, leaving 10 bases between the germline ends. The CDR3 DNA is TGTGCCAGCAGCTTAGTTCCGGGACTAGCCAAAAACATTCAGTACTTC. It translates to CASSLVPGLAKNIQYF.

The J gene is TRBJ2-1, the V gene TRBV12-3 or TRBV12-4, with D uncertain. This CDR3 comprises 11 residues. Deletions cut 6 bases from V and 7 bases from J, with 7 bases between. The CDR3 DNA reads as TGTGCCAGCAGCTCATGGAATGAGCAGTTCTTC. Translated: CASSSWNEQFF.

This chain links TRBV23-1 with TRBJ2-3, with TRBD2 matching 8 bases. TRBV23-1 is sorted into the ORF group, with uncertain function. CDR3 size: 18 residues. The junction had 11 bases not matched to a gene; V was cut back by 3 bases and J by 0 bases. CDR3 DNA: TGCGCCAGCAGTCACGGGAAAGCGGGGGAGCTAAGCACAGATACGCAGTATTTT. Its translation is CASSHGKAGELSTDTQYF.

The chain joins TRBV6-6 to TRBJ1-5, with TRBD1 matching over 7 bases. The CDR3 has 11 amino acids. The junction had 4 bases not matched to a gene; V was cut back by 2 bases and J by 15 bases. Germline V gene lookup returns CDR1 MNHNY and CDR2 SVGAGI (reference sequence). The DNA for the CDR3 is TGTGCCAGCAGTTACGAGGGGGCAGGGCATTTT. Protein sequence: CASSYEGAGHF.

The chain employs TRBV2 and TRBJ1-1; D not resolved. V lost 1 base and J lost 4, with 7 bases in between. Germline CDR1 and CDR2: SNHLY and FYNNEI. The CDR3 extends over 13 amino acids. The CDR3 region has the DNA TGTGCCAGCAGTGAAGAGGGAATCACTGAAGCTTTCTTT. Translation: CASSEEGITEAFF.

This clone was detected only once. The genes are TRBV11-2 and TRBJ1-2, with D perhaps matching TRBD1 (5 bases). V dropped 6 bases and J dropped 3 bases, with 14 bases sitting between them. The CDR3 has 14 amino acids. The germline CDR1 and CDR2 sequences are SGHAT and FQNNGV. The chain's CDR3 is CASSASGLHYGYTF. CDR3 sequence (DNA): TGTGCCAGCAGTGCCTCGGGACTTCACTATGGCTACACCTTC.

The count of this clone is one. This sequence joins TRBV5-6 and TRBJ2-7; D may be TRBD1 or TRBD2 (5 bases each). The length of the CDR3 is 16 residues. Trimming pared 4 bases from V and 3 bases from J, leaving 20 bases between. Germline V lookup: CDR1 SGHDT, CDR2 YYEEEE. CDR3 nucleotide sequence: TGTGCCAGCAGCCAAACATGGGGGTTACAGAGCTACGAGCAGTACTTC. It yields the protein CASSQTWGLQSYEQYF.

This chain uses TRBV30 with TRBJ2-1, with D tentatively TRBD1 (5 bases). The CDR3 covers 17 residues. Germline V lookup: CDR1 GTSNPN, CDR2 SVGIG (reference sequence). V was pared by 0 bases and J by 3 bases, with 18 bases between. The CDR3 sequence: CAWSVPADSDFYNEQFF. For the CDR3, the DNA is TGTGCCTGGAGTGTACCCGCAGACAGCGACTTCTACAATGAGCAGTTCTTC.